Listed below are T cell receptor beta chains from one sample, sequenced in a study of beta chain features in type 1 diabetes. The repertoire was sequenced with immunoSEQ multiplex PCR; TCRdb's copy has only in-frame clones and lacks some. The sample carries around 500,000 clones, roughly 10% recorded once. The specimen was naive CD4+ T cells from blood. These receptors were collected from a woman under 30 in good health. Both conserved end residues are part of each CDR3. Fields, in order: D gene, V gene, clone size, J gene, CDR3 DNA, CDR3 protein. A D gene is named only where the DNA matches it firmly. Rows give clone size only sometimes, using once, few, many, or a class for an expanded clone.

NA	TRBV18	few	TRBJ1-1	TGTGCCAGCTCACCAGGGGACCTTGGCACTGAAGCTTTCTTT	CASSPGDLGTEAFF
NA	TRBV11-2	NA	TRBJ1-2	TGTGCCAGCACCGAAATTAAGGGCAGTTTCTATGGCTACACCTTC	CASTEIKGSFYGYTF
NA	TRBV18	NA	TRBJ2-5	TGTGCCAGCTCACCGGATCAGACCCAGTACTTC	CASSPDQTQYF
NA	TRBV4-2	NA	TRBJ2-3	TGTGCCAGCAGGAGGGAGAGTAGCACAGATACGCAGTATTTT	CASRRESSTDTQYF
NA	TRBV9	few	TRBJ2-7	TGTGCCAGCAGCGCCGCCCCACAGAACTACGAGCAGTACTTC	CASSAAPQNYEQYF
NA	TRBV18	NA	TRBJ2-7	TGTGCCAGCTCACCCACAACAGGGTCACCCTACGAGCAGTACTTC	CASSPTTGSPYEQYF
TRBD1	TRBV18	few	TRBJ2-7	TGTGCCAGCTCACCAGGGCAGGGGGTTTCCTACGAGCAGTACTTC	CASSPGQGVSYEQYF
TRBD1	TRBV5-1	few	TRBJ1-5	TGCGCCAGCAGACCAGGGGGCGCGGATAGCAATCAGCCCCAGCATTTT	CASRPGGADSNQPQHF
NA	TRBV7-6	NA	TRBJ2-3	TGTGCCAGCAGCTTAGCGCGCCGGAGGGGCACAGATACGCAGTATTTT	CASSLARRRGTDTQYF
NA	TRBV9	NA	TRBJ1-2	TGTGCCAGCAGCGTCACAGGGTCTGGCTATGGCTACACCTTC	CASSVTGSGYGYTF
NA	TRBV19	NA	TRBJ2-1	TGTGCCAGTAGTATAGACAGGGGACTGGGTGAGCAGTTCTTC	CASSIDRGLGEQFF
NA	TRBV4-3	few	TRBJ2-1	TGCGCCAGCAGCCAAGATCGGCTTTTGACAGGCCTCACCTACAATGAGCAGTTCTTC	CASSQDRLLTGLTYNEQFF
TRBD1	TRBV5-4	few	TRBJ1-2	TGTGCCAGCAGCTTGGGCCAGATAAACAGGGGTAACTATGGCTACACCTTC	CASSLGQINRGNYGYTF
NA	TRBV19	NA	TRBJ1-2	TGTGCCAGTAGTATCCTGGGAGACTATGGCTACACCTTC	CASSILGDYGYTF
NA	TRBV29-1	few	TRBJ1-2	TGCAGCGCCAGGACAGCCGACTATGGCTACACCTTC	CSARTADYGYTF
TRBD2	TRBV15	NA	TRBJ2-7	TGTGCCACCAGCCAGCCCCTAGCGGGCGCGAGCCCCTACGAGCAGTACTTC	CATSQPLAGASPYEQYF
NA	TRBV2	NA	TRBJ2-7	TGTGCCAGCACCCCAATGATATGGGGTGGAGGTTACGAGCAGTACTTC	CASTPMIWGGGYEQYF
NA	TRBV4-1	NA	TRBJ2-5	TGCGCCAGCAGCCAAGGGACGGCAAACCTCCAAGAGACCCAGTACTTC	CASSQGTANLQETQYF
NA	TRBV2	few	TRBJ1-5	TGTGCCAGCAGTGAAGTTCGGACAGTTTATCAGCCCCAGCATTTT	CASSEVRTVYQPQHF
TRBD1	TRBV11-2	NA	TRBJ2-5	TGTGCCAGCAGCTCCGGGGACAGGATACGTGAGACCCAGTACTTC	CASSSGDRIRETQYF
NA	TRBV7-2	few	TRBJ2-1	TGTGCCAGCAGCCGAGCGGCTCGTGTGGGCTATGAGCAGTTCTTC	CASSRAARVGYEQFF
NA	TRBV7-2	few	TRBJ2-1	TGTGCCAGCAGCCCGCAAATGGGAACGGGATGGATCTTC	CASSPQMGTGWIF
NA	TRBV29-1	few	TRBJ1-5	TGCAGCGTTGCCGGTCTGGGCAATCAGCCCCAGCATTTT	CSVAGLGNQPQHF
TRBD2	TRBV6-5	NA	TRBJ2-7	TGTGCCAGCAGGGCCGGCGGGAGCAGGGACGAGCAGTACTTC	CASRAGGSRDEQYF
NA	TRBV30	NA	TRBJ1-1	TGTGCCTGGAGTGTTTCCCGGACAGCGGGACGTACTGAAGCTTTCTTT	CAWSVSRTAGRTEAFF
TRBD1	TRBV29-1	NA	TRBJ2-1	TGCAGCGTAACGCTGACAGGGAAGCTTGGGGGTGGGCAGTTCTTC	CSVTLTGKLGGGQFF
TRBD2	TRBV29-1	few	TRBJ2-1	TGCAGCGTTGGACGGGGGGTCCTCACGGGTGAGCAGTTCTTC	CSVGRGVLTGEQFF
TRBD2	TRBV30	few	TRBJ2-2	TGTGCCTGTCGAACTAGCGGCACCGGGGAGCTGTTTTTT	CACRTSGTGELFF
NA	TRBV18	few	TRBJ2-1	TGTGCCAGCTCAGCTGAATATGAGCAGTTCTTC	CASSAEYEQFF
NA	TRBV7-2	few	TRBJ2-3	TGTGCCAGCAGCCCCCGAGAAGGTCATACGCAGTATTTT	CASSPREGHTQYF
NA	TRBV7-9	few	TRBJ2-7	TGTGCCAGCAGCTCCCAGGGGCTTAGCGAGCAGTACTTC	CASSSQGLSEQYF
TRBD1	TRBV30	few	TRBJ2-6	TGTGCCTGGAGTCCTCGGACAGGGGCCGGGGCCAACGTCCTGACTTTC	CAWSPRTGAGANVLTF
NA	TRBV20-1	NA	TRBJ2-5	TGCAGTGCTAGAGTGTGGGGGCTCCAGTACTTC	CSARVWGLQYF
TRBD1	TRBV9	NA	TRBJ1-2	TGTGCCAGCAGCAGGCGCAGGGGGTCGCTTGGTGGCTACACCTTC	CASSRRRGSLGGYTF
NA	TRBV28	NA	TRBJ2-1	TGTGCCAGCAGTGGCGGGGTCCCAGGGCCCTCAAAATCGAACTACAATGAGCAGTTCTTC	CASSGGVPGPSKSNYNEQFF
NA	TRBV5-1	few	TRBJ2-3	TGCGCCAGCAGCTTGGCATATAGCACAGATACGCAGTATTTT	CASSLAYSTDTQYF
NA	TRBV19	NA	TRBJ2-5	TGTGCCAGTAGTATACGGCCAGGGAGGAAAGAGACCCAGTACTTC	CASSIRPGRKETQYF
TRBD1	TRBV15	few	TRBJ1-4	TGTGCCACCAGCAGAGGAAAGGACAGGGATAAACTGTTTTTT	CATSRGKDRDKLFF
NA	TRBV4-3	NA	TRBJ2-1	TGCGCCAGCAGCCAAGGGGGGCGGAGCGGAGTCCCGTATGAGCAGTTCTTC	CASSQGGRSGVPYEQFF
NA	TRBV9	NA	TRBJ2-1	TGTGCCAGCAGCGTAGTCACTGGCCTGGGTGGGGAGCAGTTCTTC	CASSVVTGLGGEQFF
TRBD1	TRBV5-1	NA	TRBJ1-1	TGCGCCAGCAGCAGCGGCCCTGGACAGGGAGTCTCTGAAGCTTTCTTT	CASSSGPGQGVSEAFF
NA	TRBV7-2	NA	TRBJ1-4	TGTGCCAGCAGCTTAGGAGGGTCTAGGGCTAATGAAAAACTGTTTTTT	CASSLGGSRANEKLFF
NA	TRBV5-1	few	TRBJ2-7	TGCGCCAGCAGCACAGGACAGTTCACCTACGAGCAGTACTTC	CASSTGQFTYEQYF
NA	TRBV15	few	TRBJ1-1	TGTGCCACCAGCAGGGATCCTGATCGAGAGGCTTTCTTT	CATSRDPDREAFF
TRBD2	TRBV7-3	few	TRBJ2-2	TGTGCCAGCAGCCTCGGGACTAGCGGAACAATCGGGGAGCTGTTTTTT	CASSLGTSGTIGELFF